This entry concerns a single TCR beta chain. The antigen remains unidentified. The assay was immunoSEQ multiplex PCR, and TCRdb's table has in-frame clones only and misses some. The sample records hundreds of thousands of clones, 86% being singletons. This sample was included in a study of cytomegalovirus exposure and HLA in healthy donors. Study-wide findings and caveats: Specificity of a few CMV-associated chains for CMV antigens was verified in vitro. One later analysis, an examination of the 90 to 150 validation repertoires, found that first-cohort TCR clusters tended to co-occur in them. Most TCR sequences were seen very rarely across donors, but some public TCRs occurred in many.

V shed 0 bases and J shed 5 bases, with 11 bases lying between them. The length of the CDR3 is 15 residues. Looked up from germline, CDR1 is SGHRS and CDR2 is YFSETQ. The donors formed part of the roughly 120-subject validation cohort, distinct from the approximately 670-subject first cohort. The sequence came from a woman between 18 and 29 years old in good health and CMV-seronegative. The sequenced sample was PBMCs. This chain joins TRBV5-1 and TRBJ2-2; maybe TRBD2 (5 bases). CDR3 sequence: CASSLVGSGTGELFF. In DNA form, the CDR3 reads TGCGCCAGCAGCTTGGTCGGCTCGGGGACCGGGGAGCTGTTTTTT. The whole variable domain, remainder taken from reference TRBV5-1 and TRBJ2-2, is KAGVTQTPRYLIKTRGQQVTLSCSPISGHRSVSWYQQTPGQGLQFLFEYFSETQRNKGNFPGRFSGRQFSNSRSEMNVSTLELGDSALYLCASSLVGSGTGELFFGEGSRLTVL.